This TCR beta chain was sequenced in a study of a mutant IDH1 vaccine in newly diagnosed glioma. Data came from immunoSEQ multiplex PCR; TCRdb stores just in-frame clones and leaves some out. The sample lists some 40,000 clones; about 81% were seen once. To note about this clone: Its target is not known.

The V and J ends lost 8 bases and 0 bases respectively, with 14 bases between them. Germline V gene lookup returns CDR1 SGHAT and CDR2 FQNNGV. CDR3 length equals 16 residues. Time point indicated: week 47, end of study. The vaccine gave 300 ug of a 20-mer mutant IDH1 peptide subcutaneously per dose. Sequences were derived from PBMCs, sampled from a glioma patient whose treatment included an IDH1 peptide vaccine. The gene calls are TRBV11-2 and TRBJ2-6; D is perhaps TRBD1 (6 bases). The clonotype originates from a man aged 35-49 years with glioma. This chain's CDR3 is CASQGSTLSGANVLTF. As DNA, the CDR3 is TGTGCCAGCCAGGGGTCAACCCTCTCTGGGGCCAACGTCCTGACTTTC.